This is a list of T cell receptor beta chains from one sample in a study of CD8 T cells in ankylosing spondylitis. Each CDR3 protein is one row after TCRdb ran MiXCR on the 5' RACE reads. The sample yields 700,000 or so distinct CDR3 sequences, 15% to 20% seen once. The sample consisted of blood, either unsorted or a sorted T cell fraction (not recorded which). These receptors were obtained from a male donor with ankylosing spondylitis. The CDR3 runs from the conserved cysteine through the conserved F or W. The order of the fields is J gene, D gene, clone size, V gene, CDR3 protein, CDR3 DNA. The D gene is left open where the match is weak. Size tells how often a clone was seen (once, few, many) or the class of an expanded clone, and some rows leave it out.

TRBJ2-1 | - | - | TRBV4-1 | CASSPTRGNEQFF | TGCGCCAGCAGCCCGACTAGAGGCAATGAGCAGTTCTTC
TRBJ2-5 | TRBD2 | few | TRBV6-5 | CASSSGLAVRGTQYF | TGTGCCAGCAGTTCGGGACTAGCGGTGAGGGGGACCCAGTACTTC
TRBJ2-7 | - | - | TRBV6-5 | CASSYSWGPSSSYEQYF | TGTGCCAGCAGTTACTCATGGGGTCCCTCGAGCTCCTACGAGCAGTACTTC
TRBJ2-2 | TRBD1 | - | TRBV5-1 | CASSSSGGATNTGELFF | TGCGCCAGCTCCTCCTCAGGGGGAGCTACGAACACCGGGGAGCTGTTTTTT
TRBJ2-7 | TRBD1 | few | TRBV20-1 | CSARAGTGKYYEQYF | TGCAGTGCTAGAGCCGGGACAGGCAAGTACTACGAGCAGTACTTC
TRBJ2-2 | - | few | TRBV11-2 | CASSLVGDGELFF | TGTGCCAGCAGCTTAGTAGGGGACGGGGAGCTGTTTTTT
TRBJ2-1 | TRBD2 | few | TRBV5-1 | CASSFPGGLAGYNEQFF | TGCGCCAGCAGCTTCCCGGGGGGACTAGCGGGGTACAATGAGCAGTTCTTC
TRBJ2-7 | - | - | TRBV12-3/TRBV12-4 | CASSLLLVPYEQYF | TGTGCCAGCAGTTTACTCCTAGTACCCTACGAGCAGTACTTC
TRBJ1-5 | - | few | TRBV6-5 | CASSYFVSFNQPQHF | TGTGCCAGCAGTTACTTCGTCTCGTTCAATCAGCCCCAGCATTTT
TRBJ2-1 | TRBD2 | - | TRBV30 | CAWSADSGGLSYNEQFF | TGTGCCTGGAGTGCTGATAGCGGGGGGCTATCCTACAATGAGCAGTTCTTC
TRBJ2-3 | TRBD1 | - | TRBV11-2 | CASRSRFGQGELGTQYF | TGTGCCAGCAGATCTCGATTTGGACAGGGGGAGTTAGGTACGCAGTATTTT
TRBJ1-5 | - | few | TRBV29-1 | CSVSGGSRQPQHF | TGCAGCGTTTCGGGGGGCTCCCGTCAGCCCCAGCATTTT
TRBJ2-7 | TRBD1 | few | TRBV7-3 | CASIITSPGGDEYF | TGTGCCAGCATCATCACATCCCCAGGGGGCGATGAGTACTTC
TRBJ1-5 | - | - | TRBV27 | CASSRTGREPQHF | TGTGCCAGCAGCCGGACGGGGCGGGAGCCCCAGCATTTT
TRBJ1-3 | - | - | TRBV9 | CASSVALQGGNTIYF | TGTGCCAGCAGCGTAGCTTTACAGGGTGGAAACACCATATATTTT
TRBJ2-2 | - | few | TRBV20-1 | CSARWDFTGELFF | TGCAGTGCTAGGTGGGATTTTACCGGGGAGCTGTTTTTT
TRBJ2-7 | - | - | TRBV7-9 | CASSFNNIHEQYF | TGTGCCAGCAGCTTCAATAATATCCACGAGCAGTACTTC
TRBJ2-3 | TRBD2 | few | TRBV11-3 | CASSLGEGGSTDTQYF | TGTGCCAGCAGCTTGGGGGAGGGCGGGAGCACAGATACGCAGTATTTT
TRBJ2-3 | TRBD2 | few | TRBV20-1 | CSAHSGRVPGGYRFDTQYF | TGCAGTGCCCATAGCGGGAGGGTGCCGGGGGGTTACCGTTTCGATACGCAGTATTTT
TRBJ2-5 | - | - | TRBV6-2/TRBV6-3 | CASSYSWWGTTEETQYF | TGTGCCAGCAGTTACTCGTGGTGGGGGACCACAGAGGAGACCCAGTACTTC
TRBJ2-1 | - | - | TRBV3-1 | CASSHRPGSSYNEQFF | TGTGCCAGCAGCCACCGACCCGGGAGCTCCTACAATGAGCAGTTCTTC
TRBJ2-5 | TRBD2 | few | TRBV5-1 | CASSPFGTSGETQYF | TGCGCCAGCAGCCCCTTCGGGACTAGCGGGGAGACCCAGTACTTC
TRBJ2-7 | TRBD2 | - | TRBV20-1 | CSARRAGVVQLDEQYF | TGCAGTGCTAGGCGGGCGGGAGTTGTCCAACTTGACGAGCAGTACTTC
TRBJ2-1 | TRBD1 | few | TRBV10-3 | CAISTTGDEQFF | TGTGCCATCAGCACTACAGGGGATGAGCAGTTCTTC
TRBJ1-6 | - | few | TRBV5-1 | CASSLDRGSSPLHF | TGCGCCAGCAGCCTGGACAGAGGGAGTTCACCCCTCCACTTT
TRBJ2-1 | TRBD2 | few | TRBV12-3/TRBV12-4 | CASSLFGLAGGYNEQFF | TGTGCCAGCAGTTTATTCGGTCTAGCGGGAGGGTACAATGAGCAGTTCTTC
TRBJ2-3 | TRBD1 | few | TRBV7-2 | CASSWTGVGADTQYF | TGTGCCAGCAGTTGGACAGGCGTCGGGGCAGATACGCAGTATTTT
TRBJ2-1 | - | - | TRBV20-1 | CSAPSKGATHNEQFF | TGCAGTGCCCCCTCTAAGGGTGCCACGCACAATGAGCAGTTCTTC
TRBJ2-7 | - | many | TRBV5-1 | CASSVDRNYEQYF | TGCGCCAGCAGCGTTGACAGGAATTACGAGCAGTACTTC
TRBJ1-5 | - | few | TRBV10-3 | CAISDMTASNQPQHF | TGTGCCATCAGTGATATGACAGCTAGCAATCAGCCCCAGCATTTT
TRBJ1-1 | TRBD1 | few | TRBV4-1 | CASSQDVDAWGQRTEAFF | TGCGCCAGCAGCCAAGATGTGGATGCGTGGGGACAGAGAACTGAAGCTTTCTTT
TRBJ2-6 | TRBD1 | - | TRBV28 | CASSLYRGPGANVLTF | TGTGCCAGCAGTTTATACAGGGGGCCTGGGGCCAACGTCCTGACTTTC
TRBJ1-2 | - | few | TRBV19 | CASMGRVGDGYTF | TGTGCCAGTATGGGCAGGGTAGGAGATGGCTACACCTTC
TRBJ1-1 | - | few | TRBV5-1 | CASSERDGTKNTEAFF | TGCGCCAGCAGCGAGCGGGACGGAACCAAGAACACTGAAGCTTTCTTT
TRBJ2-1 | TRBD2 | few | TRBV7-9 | CASSLPAQRGDNEQFF | TGTGCCAGCAGCTTACCTGCCCAGCGGGGGGACAATGAGCAGTTCTTC
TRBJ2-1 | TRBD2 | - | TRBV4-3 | CASSQSGSLYNEQFF | TGCGCCAGCAGCCAGAGCGGGAGTCTGTACAATGAGCAGTTCTTC
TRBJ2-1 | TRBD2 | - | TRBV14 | CASSQEEGLAGRYEQFF | TGTGCCAGCAGCCAAGAGGAGGGACTAGCGGGAAGGTATGAGCAGTTCTTC
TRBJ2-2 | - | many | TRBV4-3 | CASSQVSGTGELFF | TGCGCCAGCAGCCAAGTTTCGGGGACCGGGGAGCTGTTTTTT
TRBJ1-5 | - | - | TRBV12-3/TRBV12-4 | CASSYRAGSNQPQHF | TGTGCCAGCAGTTACAGGGCGGGTAGCAATCAGCCCCAGCATTTT
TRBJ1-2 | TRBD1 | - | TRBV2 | CASSSTGQGAFYGYTF | TGTGCCAGCAGTTCTACGGGACAGGGGGCGTTCTATGGCTACACCTTC
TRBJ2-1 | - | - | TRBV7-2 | CASSSRAGLEQFF | TGTGCCAGCAGCTCCCGGGCCGGGCTCGAGCAGTTCTTC
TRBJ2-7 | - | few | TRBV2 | CASSHSTGQLSYEQYF | TGTGCCAGCAGCCATTCGACAGGCCAACTCTCCTACGAGCAGTACTTC
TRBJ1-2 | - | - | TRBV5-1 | CASSLGTENYGYTF | TGCGCCAGCAGCTTGGGGACAGAGAACTATGGCTACACCTTC
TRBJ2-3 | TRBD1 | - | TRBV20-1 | CSADPGQGFDTQYF | TGCAGTGCCGATCCGGGACAGGGGTTTGATACGCAGTATTTT